The 14 T cell receptor beta chains below come from one sample, sequenced in a study of T cells in Graves' hyperthyroidism and ophthalmopathy (dated 2019 in TCRdb). Receptor amplification or capture employed multiplex PCR. The listed sequencing device is Illumina HiSeq 2000. The TCR beta CDR3 regions were amplified from RNA transcripts. The TCR CDR3 was subjected to a first round of RT-PCR using the HTBI primer set and the Qiagen OneStep RT-PCR kit. Starting from the raw public reads, TCRdb applied fastp trimming at Q25, assembled clones with MiXCR and retained in-frame beta chains. Rows matching on CDR3 protein sequence are summarized as one entry with the most common DNA and genes. The sample table lists approximately 600,000 distinct CDR3 sequences, 14% of them with a count of one. In total, the top ten clones hold almost 6% of the sample. Sequencing was carried out using blood. These receptors originate from a young woman with Graves' hyperthyroidism that later progressed to Graves' ophthalmopathy.

To note about this clonotype: An end of the junction differs from the germline gene, which may be a read error. The genes are TRBV30 and TRBJ2-1; D unresolved. Germline-derived CDR1 and CDR2 are GTSNPN and SVGIG (reference sequence). CDR3 length: 12 residues. Here the CDR3 reads CAWNRQLNEQLF. CDR3 nucleotides: TGTGCCTGGAACCGCCAATTGAATGAGCAGCTCTTC. Together with reference TRBV30 and TRBJ2-1, the CDR3 gives the full variable domain: SQTIHQWPATLVQPVGSPLSLECTVEGTSNPNLYWYRQAAGRGLQLLFYSVGIGQISSEVPQNLSASRPQDRQFILSSKKLLLSDSGFYLCAWNRQLNEQLFGPGTRLTVL.

In this sample, this clonotype turned up a few times. The chain joins TRBV7-9 to TRBJ1-5; TRBD1 aligns across 7 bases. The V segment lost 5 bases and the J segment 3 bases; nucleotides outside the gene matches: 4. The CDR3 length is 14 residues. Germline V gives CDR1 SEHNR, CDR2 FQNEAQ (reference sequence). CDR3 loop: CASSAGTDNQPQHF. The DNA of the CDR3 is TGTGCCAGCAGCGCAGGGACAGACAATCAGCCCCAGCATTTT.

There are many counts of this clonotype. This rearrangement joins TRBV12-3 or TRBV12-4 to TRBJ1-1; D possibly corresponds to TRBD1 (5 bases). The length of the CDR3 is 14 residues. V was cut by 5 bases and J by 6 bases, with 16 bases left in between. This CDR3 is CASSRAGTPAEAFF. For the CDR3, the DNA is TGTGCCAGCAGTCGGGCAGGGACCCCGGCTGAAGCTTTCTTT.

This clonotype was found many times. The chain uses TRBV20-1 and TRBJ2-2; 7 nucleotides line up with TRBD1. With V trimmed by 7 bases and J by 2 bases, 13 bases remained unmatched. The length of the CDR3 is 16 residues. Germline lookup yields CDR1 DFQATT and CDR2 SNEGSKA (reference sequence). The CDR3 reads CSVSRGRSLNTGELFF. CDR3 sequence (DNA): TGCAGTGTATCGAGGGGGCGATCCCTTAACACCGGGGAGCTGTTTTTT.

This clonotype was seen more than once but under ten times. In DNA form, the CDR3 reads TGTGCCAGTAGTATAGATCGGTTAGAGCGCACTGAAGCTTTCTTT. Translation: CASSIDRLERTEAFF. The chain carries TRBV19 and TRBJ1-1; D remains ambiguous. CDR3 length: 15 residues. Trimming pared 0 bases from V and 4 bases from J, leaving 12 bases between. Germline loops: CDR1 LNHDA, CDR2 SQIVND (reference sequence).

In this sample, this clonotype turned up a few times. The gene calls are TRBV4-1 and TRBJ2-1, with TRBD1 as a possible D gene (6 bases). The CDR3 is 16 residues long. Germline CDR1 MGHRA, CDR2 YSYEKL. V was shortened by 2 bases and J by 6 bases, with 17 bases between the two germline ends. DNA of the CDR3: TGCGCCAGCAGCCAAAGAAAACCAGGGGCAGGCAATGAGCAGTTCTTC. Protein sequence: CASSQRKPGAGNEQFF.

This clonotype was counted only a few times. The chain combines TRBV20-1 with TRBJ2-3, with no clear D. Germline lookup yields CDR1 DFQATT and CDR2 SNEGSKA (reference sequence). The V end was cut by 2 bases, the J end by 5 bases, with 17 bases between. The CDR3 is 15 amino acids. The CDR3, as DNA: TGCAGTGCTAGAAAAGCCTATGACTCCTTAGATACGCAGTATTTT. It translates to CSARKAYDSLDTQYF.

The table lists this clonotype with many counts. The V call is TRBV6-2 or TRBV6-3, the J call TRBJ2-7, with D unresolved. Trimming removed 2 bases at V and 3 bases at J, with 8 bases between. This CDR3 comprises 13 residues. Germline CDR1 and CDR2: MNHEY and SVGEGT. The chain's CDR3 is CASSYGWGYEQYF. The CDR3 DNA sequence: TGTGCCAGCAGTTACGGGTGGGGCTACGAGCAGTACTTC.

This clonotype was recorded at least ten times. V and J are TRBV10-3 and TRBJ2-1; no clear D gene. Trimming removed 4 bases from V and 3 bases from J, with 10 bases in between. The length of the CDR3 is 14 residues. The germline CDR1 and CDR2 sequences are ENHRY and SYGVKD. The CDR3, as DNA: TGTGCCATCAGTGTAGGGCCAGACTACAATGAGCAGTTCTTC. This sequence encodes CAISVGPDYNEQFF.

In its sample, this clonotype was seen many times. The genes are TRBV27 and TRBJ2-7; D gene uncertain. The germline V gene has CDR1 MNHEY and CDR2 SMNVEV (reference sequence). The V end lost 8 bases, the J end lost 6 bases, and 14 bases lay between the germline ends. The CDR3 runs to 12 residues. The CDR3 region is CASGFPLREQYF. The CDR3 DNA sequence: TGTGCCAGCGGATTTCCCCTTCGCGAGCAGTACTTC.

This clonotype has ten or more counts. The chain is built from TRBV18 and TRBJ2-1, with D possibly matching TRBD2 (5 bases). Germline CDR1 reads KGHSH; CDR2 reads LQKENI. The CDR3 has 13 amino acids. Trimming took 2 bases from V and 7 from J, leaving 9 bases between them. CDR3: CASSPREKNEQFF. The DNA for the CDR3 is TGTGCCAGCTCACCAAGGGAGAAGAATGAGCAGTTCTTC.

This clonotype was counted a single time. Given a much more abundant clone one base away, this may be a read error. The chain uses TRBV24-1 and TRBJ1-2; 8 bases line up with TRBD1. Trimming cost V 3 bases and J 3 bases; bases outside gene matches: 2. The germline gives CDR1 KGHDR, CDR2 SFDVKD. The CDR3 is 14 residues long. Here the CDR3 DNA reads TGTGCCACCAGTGATGTCAGGGGGCACTATGGCTACACCTTC. This codes for CATSDVRGHYGYTF.

To note about this clonotype: Since a much larger clone is just one base distant, this may be a read error. The chain recombines TRBV12-3 or TRBV12-4 with TRBJ2-2, with 7 bases aligning to TRBD2. The CDR3 is made up of 14 amino acids. For the CDR3, the DNA is TGTGCCAGCAGTATGGGACTATTTACCGGGGTGCTGTTTTTT. Protein: CASSMGLFTGVLFF.

This clonotype came up a few times. The V gene is TRBV5-1, the J gene TRBJ2-6; weak D call: TRBD1 (5 bases). There are 15 residues in the CDR3. Germline V CDR1 and CDR2: SGHRS, YFSETQ. V lost 2 bases to trimming and J lost 2 bases, with 8 bases between them. The CDR3 loop is CASSLDRPGANVLTF. The CDR3 bases are TGCGCCAGCAGCTTAGACAGACCTGGGGCCAACGTCCTGACTTTC.